The text below deals with one T cell receptor (beta chain). The antigen is undetermined. The data originate from a study of post-analysis software for immune sequencing data. Study-level points and caveats: In patients, TRBV5-6, TRBV5-1 and TRBV20-1 belonged to five TRBV segments found more frequently than in controls. Those samples that were prepared in the same batch co-clustered strongly by F measure.

Germline V lookup: CDR1 LGHDT, CDR2 YNNKEL (reference sequence). V gave up 3 bases and J gave up 2 bases; unmatched junction bases: 2. The CDR3 covers 17 residues. Included in the TCR beta cDNA libraries were unique molecular identifiers. TCRdb ran MiXCR on the PCR reads and lists one entry per CDR3 protein. The data contain some 690,000 distinct CDR3 sequences, 55% to 70% of them seen just once; the ten biggest clones take up 11%. The gene calls are TRBV3-1 and TRBJ2-3, with 16 bases identical to TRBD2. This TCR derives from a girl aged 2 to 10 with multiple sclerosis. Material for sequencing was blood. DNA of the CDR3: TGTGCCAGCAGCCAGGGACTAGCGGGAGGGTTCACAGATACGCAGTATTTT. This encodes CASSQGLAGGFTDTQYF.